Presented here are 28 T cell receptor beta chains from one specimen sequenced in a study of blood T cell repertoires in COVID-19. Sequencing was performed with immunoSEQ multiplex PCR; in TCRdb, only in-frame clones are kept and a portion is missing. The data show some 300,000 clones, 75% to 90% seen once. The sequenced sample consisted of peripheral blood. These receptors originate from a woman aged 50 to 60 with COVID-19, enrolled during active disease.

The CDR3 DNA reads as TGCAGCGGCGTAGGGGCGGGTGGGGGCTTTAACTATGGCTACACCTTC. It encodes CSGVGAGGGFNYGYTF. The rearrangement joins TRBV29-1 to TRBJ1-2; D is perhaps TRBD1 (6 bases). The V gene lost 7 bases and the J gene lost 1 base, with 22 bases spanning the gap. Germline values: CDR1 SQVTM, CDR2 ANQGSEA. CDR3 size: 16 residues.

J is TRBJ2-7 and V is TRBV7-2; D possibly corresponds to TRBD2 (5 bases). The V gene lost 2 bases and the J gene lost 9 bases, with 17 bases spanning the gap. Germline V CDR1 and CDR2: SGHTA, FQGNSA. The CDR3 consists of 14 residues. The DNA for the CDR3 is TGTGCCAGCAGCTTAAATGGCTTTGAGGGAGTGCAGTACTTC. Protein: CASSLNGFEGVQYF.

The chain has TRBV2 and TRBJ2-1; D is unresolved. CDR1 and CDR2 (germline): SNHLY, FYNNEI. The CDR3 is 13 residues long. V gave up 4 bases and J gave up 4 bases, with 8 bases separating them. The CDR3 loop reads CASSVQIYNEQFF. The CDR3 coding sequence is TGTGCCAGCAGTGTACAAATATACAATGAGCAGTTCTTC.

The V call is TRBV5-1, the J call TRBJ1-1, with no clear D. Germline CDR1 is SGHRS and CDR2 is YFSETQ. The CDR3 is 12 amino acids. Trimming cost V 2 bases and J 1 base, with 3 bases left between them. The CDR3: CASSFGNTEAFF. The CDR3 DNA reads as TGCGCCAGCAGCTTCGGGAACACTGAAGCTTTCTTT.

The rearrangement uses TRBV9 and TRBJ2-1, with D maybe TRBD2 (6 bases). The CDR3 is made up of 15 amino acids. In germline, CDR1 is SGDLS, CDR2 YYNGEE. The germline V and J ends were trimmed by 3 bases and 0 bases, with 10 bases remaining between them. The CDR3 region has the DNA TGTGCCAGCAGCGATCGCGGGGTCTCCTACAATGAGCAGTTCTTC. It encodes CASSDRGVSYNEQFF.

The V and J genes are TRBV12-5 and TRBJ2-7; 11 bases align to TRBD1. Germline loops: CDR1 LGHNT, CDR2 FRNRAP. The CDR3 runs to 16 residues. With 5 bases clipped from V and 0 bases from J, the junction kept 6 bases outside the gene matches. The CDR3 region has the DNA TGTGCTAGTGGTCCCCCCGGGACAGGGGGCTCCTACGAGCAGTACTTC. Translating gives CASGPPGTGGSYEQYF.

This clone was counted once. The chain combines TRBV5-1 with TRBJ2-1; 10 positions agree with TRBD2. V shed 0 bases and J 9 bases; nucleotides not matched to a gene: 12. The CDR3 covers 17 residues. CDR1 and CDR2 (germline): SGHRS, YFSETQ. CDR3 sequence (DNA): TGCGCCAGCAGCTTGGCCGATTCAGGACTAGCGGATACTGAGCAGTTCTTC. Translated, it gives CASSLADSGLADTEQFF. Full variable domain (rest looked up from reference TRBV5-1 and TRBJ2-1): KAGVTQTPRYLIKTRGQQVTLSCSPISGHRSVSWYQQTPGQGLQFLFEYFSETQRNKGNFPGRFSGRQFSNSRSEMNVSTLELGDSALYLCASSLADSGLADTEQFFGPGTRLTVL.

The chain joins TRBV6-2 or TRBV6-3 to TRBJ2-7; 9 positions match TRBD2. The V and J ends lost 4 bases and 1 base, in that order; junction bases with no gene match: 14. Germline V gene lookup returns CDR1 MNHEY and CDR2 SVGEGT. The CDR3 extends over 18 amino acids. CDR3 loop: CASSSPGTSYEGSYEQYF. The CDR3 nucleotides are TGTGCCAGCAGTTCACCCGGGACTAGCTATGAGGGATCCTACGAGCAGTACTTC.

V is TRBV5-4 and J is TRBJ2-5; 12 bases are shared with TRBD2. Trimming at V came to 4 bases and at J to 1 base, leaving 5 bases not matched to a gene. The CDR3 sequence is 16 residues long. CDR1 and CDR2 (germline): SGHNT, YYREEE (reference sequence). The CDR3 DNA reads as TGTGCCAGCAGCCTAGGACTAGCGGGAACCCAAGAGACCCAGTACTTC. Translating it yields CASSLGLAGTQETQYF.

This chain connects TRBV2 to TRBJ1-5; D might be TRBD1 (6 bases). Germline V gene lookup returns CDR1 SNHLY and CDR2 FYNNEI. The CDR3 runs 13 residues. V lost 6 bases and J lost 11, with 17 bases in between. The CDR3 is CASRAGGAWAQHF. CDR3 nucleotides: TGTGCCAGCAGAGCGGGGGGGGCATGGGCCCAGCATTTT. The full variable domain, completed using reference TRBV2 and TRBJ1-5, is EPEVTQTPSHQVTQMGQEVILRCVPISNHLYFYWYRQILGQKVEFLVSFYNNEISEKSEIFDDQFSVERPDGSNFTLKIRSTKLEDSAMYFCASRAGGAWAQHFGDGTRLSIL.

The chain employs TRBV29-1 and TRBJ2-2; D uncertain. The length of the CDR3 is 11 residues. The germline gives CDR1 SQVTM, CDR2 ANQGSEA. The V and J ends lost 8 bases and 4 bases respectively, with 8 bases between them. The chain's CDR3 is CSCSSTGELFF. CDR3 nucleotide sequence: TGCAGCTGCTCGAGCACCGGGGAGCTGTTTTTT.

The chain has TRBV30 and TRBJ1-2; tentative D call: TRBD1 (5 bases). This CDR3 is 15 amino acids long. CDR1 is GTSNPN, CDR2 SVGIG, per germline (reference sequence). Trimming removed 5 bases at V and 5 bases at J, with 21 bases between. The CDR3 protein is CAWDGGGLAFYGYTF. The CDR3 nucleotides read TGTGCCTGGGACGGCGGGGGGTTAGCTTTTTATGGCTACACCTTC.

The rearrangement joins TRBV3-1 (or the pseudogene TRBV3-2) to TRBJ2-7; 9 nucleotides agree with TRBD2. The CDR3 contains 17 residues. Germline values: CDR1 LGHDT, CDR2 YNNKEL (reference sequence). After removal of 4 bases from V and 3 bases from J, the junction contained 13 bases not matched to a gene. The CDR3 coding sequence is TGTGCCAGCAGCCGAGGTCTGGGAGAAGCGGGAGGCTACGAGCAGTACTTC. This encodes CASSRGLGEAGGYEQYF.

The V gene is TRBV5-1, the J gene TRBJ2-1; 7 bases are a match to TRBD2. The CDR3 totals 14 residues. Germline CDR1 and CDR2: SGHRS and YFSETQ. V trimming: 4 bases; J trimming: 6 bases; junction bases outside the gene matches: 7. In nucleotides, the CDR3 is TGCGCCAGCAGCCTTGGGACTATCTCCAATGAGCAGTTCTTC. Amino acids: CASSLGTISNEQFF.

The J gene is TRBJ2-1, the V gene TRBV18; D call uncertain. In germline, CDR1 is KGHSH, CDR2 LQKENI. Between the trimmed V and J ends, which lost 2 bases and 9 bases, there was a span of 5 bases. The CDR3 sequence is 11 residues long. The CDR3 DNA reads TGTGCCAGCTCACCAATTAGTGAGCAGTTCTTC. Its translation: CASSPISEQFF.

This chain connects TRBV12-5 to TRBJ1-2, with 7 bases matching TRBD1. CDR1 is LGHNT and CDR2 is FRNRAP in the germline V gene. V lost 0 bases to trimming and J lost 6 bases; unmatched junction nucleotides: 10. The CDR3 spans 16 residues. The CDR3 DNA reads as TGTGCTAGTGGTTTGGTACCCCAGACCAGGGGGGATGGCTACACCTTC. Translation: CASGLVPQTRGDGYTF.

V and J are TRBV4-1 and TRBJ2-3, with TRBD2 matching 8 bases. V lost 4 bases to trimming and J lost 0 bases; unmatched junction nucleotides: 6. The CDR3 totals 16 residues. Germline CDR1 and CDR2: MGHRA and YSYEKL. The CDR3 region is CASSPGLGFSTDTQYF. The CDR3 bases are TGCGCCAGCAGCCCGGGACTAGGGTTTAGCACAGATACGCAGTATTTT.

V and J are TRBV3-1 (or the pseudogene TRBV3-2) and TRBJ2-1, with a weak D call TRBD1 (6 bases). This CDR3 has 15 amino acids. V gave up 5 bases and J gave up 2 bases, with 13 bases separating them. Germline CDR1 is LGHDT and CDR2 is YNNKEL (reference sequence). This CDR3 reads CASSGDIGTYNEQFF. As DNA, the CDR3 is TGTGCCAGCAGCGGGGACATCGGCACCTACAATGAGCAGTTCTTC.

The V call is TRBV7-6, the J call TRBJ2-5, with D perhaps TRBD1 (5 bases). The CDR3 spans 12 residues. Trimming shortened V by 5 bases and J by 7 bases, and 11 bases separated the two germline ends. Germline V CDR1 and CDR2: SGHVS, FNYEAQ. The CDR3 coding sequence is TGTGCCAGCAGCAAAGGGGTGGGGACCCAGTACTTC. This codes for CASSKGVGTQYF.

This chain joins TRBV5-3 and TRBJ1-5, with no clear D. TRBV5-3 is classed as an ORF, of uncertain function. The CDR3 extends over 12 amino acids. Deletions cut 0 bases from V and 5 bases from J, with 3 bases between. The CDR3, as DNA: TGTGCCAGAAGCTTGGGAGATCAGCCCCAGCATTTT. Its translation is CARSLGDQPQHF.

The chain links TRBV5-4 to TRBJ2-7, with no clear D. The ends were cut back, 2 bases at V and 0 bases at J, with 9 bases in the middle. The CDR3 covers 14 residues. Germline CDR1 and CDR2: SGHNT and YYREEE (reference sequence). Written as DNA, the CDR3 is TGTGCCAGCAGCTTCCCAGGAAGCTCCTACGAGCAGTACTTC. Translation: CASSFPGSSYEQYF.

The CDR3 loop reads CAISALGVNQPQHF. CDR3 nucleotide sequence: TGTGCCATCAGTGCTTTAGGGGTTAATCAGCCCCAGCATTTT. V and J are TRBV10-3 and TRBJ1-5; TRBD1 might be the D (5 bases). Deletions cut 4 bases from V and 4 bases from J, with 11 bases between. The CDR3 sequence is 14 residues long. Germline CDR1 is ENHRY and CDR2 is SYGVKD.

The V call is TRBV15, the J call TRBJ1-1; the D gene is possibly TRBD1 (5 bases). The CDR3 extends over 14 amino acids. Germline V lookup: CDR1 LNHNV, CDR2 YYDKDF (reference sequence). V dropped 5 bases and J dropped 10 bases, with 20 bases sitting between them. The CDR3 region is CATSPSRFIQGAFF. In DNA form, the CDR3 reads TGTGCCACCAGCCCCAGCAGGTTTATCCAGGGAGCTTTCTTT.

The rearrangement joins TRBV6-2 or TRBV6-3 to TRBJ2-2, with 15 bases lining up with TRBD2. With V trimmed by 6 bases and J by 5 bases, 16 bases remained unmatched. The CDR3 has 20 residues. The germline V gene encodes CDR1 MNHEY and CDR2 SVGEGT. The CDR3 DNA reads TGTGCCAGCAGCAACGCGAACAGGGGGACTAGCGGGAGGAGAACCGGGGAGCTGTTTTTT. Amino acids: CASSNANRGTSGRRTGELFF.

In its sample, this clone was seen a few times. V and J are TRBV19 and TRBJ2-6; D gene ambiguous. CDR3 size: 18 residues. The V gene's germline CDR1 is LNHDA and CDR2 SQIVND (reference sequence). The ends were cut back, 3 bases at V and 1 base at J, with 16 bases in the middle. The CDR3 sequence: CASSIGGRFLSGANVLTF. CDR3 coding DNA: TGTGCCAGTAGTATTGGCGGCAGATTCCTTTCTGGGGCCAACGTCCTGACTTTC.

This clone occurred once. Other DNA sequences in the same sample also yield this CDR3. The chain recombines TRBV19 with TRBJ2-3, with TRBD2 matching over 7 bases. CDR1 is LNHDA, CDR2 SQIVND, per germline (reference sequence). V gave up 6 bases and J gave up 0 bases; unmatched junction bases: 6. CDR3 length: 15 amino acids. CDR3 sequence reads: CASSPLAVSTDTQYF. The DNA for the CDR3 is TGTGCCAGTAGCCCTCTAGCGGTGAGCACAGATACGCAGTATTTT.

This chain joins TRBV29-1 and TRBJ2-1; 9 nucleotides agree with TRBD2. The CDR3 length is 14 residues. V lost 6 bases, J lost 5 bases, and 8 bases stayed unmatched. Germline loops: CDR1 SQVTM, CDR2 ANQGSEA. The CDR3 nucleotides read TGCAGCGTCGTTCCGACTAGCGGACACAATGAGCAGTTCTTC. Protein sequence: CSVVPTSGHNEQFF.

The CDR3 DNA sequence: TGTGCCAGCAGCTCCCTCGAGGGCGCAGCTAATGAAAAACTGTTTTTT. This codes for CASSSLEGAANEKLFF. The rearrangement links TRBV7-9 to TRBJ1-4; D remains ambiguous. The V end lost 4 bases, the J end lost 3 bases, and 15 bases lay between the germline ends. Per the germline V gene, CDR1 is SEHNR and CDR2 is FQNEAQ (reference sequence). The CDR3 contains 16 residues. Full variable domain (missing parts from reference TRBV7-9 and TRBJ1-4): DTGVSQNPRHKITKRGQNVTFRCDPISEHNRLYWYRQTLGQGPEFLTYFQNEAQLEKSRLLSDRFSAERPKGSFSTLEIQRTEQGDSAMYLCASSSLEGAANEKLFFGSGTQLSVL.